Here is one T cell receptor beta chain with its context. The sample's treatment: preoperative locoregional IRX-2 cytokine immunotherapy. These data are taken from a study of preoperative IRX-2 immunotherapy in early breast cancer. The data were produced by immunoSEQ multiplex PCR, yet TCRdb's version contains in-frame clones alone and is incomplete. The sample has roughly 45,000 clones, around 96% seen once. Germline V gives CDR1 GTSNPN, CDR2 SVGIG (reference sequence). The V gene lost 4 bases and the J gene lost 2 bases, with 10 bases spanning the gap. The CDR3 runs 13 residues. The material sequenced was tumor tissue, taken after IRX-2 immunotherapy. The TCR was taken from a human donor with breast cancer. V is TRBV30 and J is TRBJ2-3; no definite D call. The CDR3 nucleotides read TGTGCCTGGAAACTCACAGTCACAGATACGCAGTATTTT. This gives the protein CAWKLTVTDTQYF.